The entry that follows covers one TCR beta chain sequence. Antigen specificity is unknown. The data were taken from a study of T cells after yellow fever vaccination. The study, taken as a whole, reports: The study found a weaker secondary response that peaked faster, day 5 versus 15. A large majority of primary-vaccination clones showed up again after the booster (about 96% CD4, almost 90% CD8).

The CDR3 is made up of 16 amino acids. The germline V gene encodes CDR1 SGHVS and CDR2 FQNEAQ. The V and J ends lost 4 bases and 6 bases respectively, with 19 bases between them. TCRdb redid the calling of the 5' RACE reads with MiXCR, one entry per CDR3 protein. Found here are hundreds of thousands of distinct CDR3 sequences, 8.7% of them singletons; the top ten hold approximately 19%. The chain carries TRBV7-8 and TRBJ1-5; D is unclear. This receptor was taken from a young man who received the YFV17D yellow fever vaccine. Sequencing was performed on PBMCs, taken on the day of the first yellow fever vaccination. The CDR3 loop is CASSSYRAGIVQPQHF. The CDR3 coding sequence is TGTGCCAGCAGCTCGTACAGAGCAGGTATTGTTCAGCCCCAGCATTTT.